The 10 T cell receptor beta chains given below trace back to one sample, sequenced in a study of blood T cell repertoires in COVID-19. The protocol was immunoSEQ multiplex PCR, while the TCRdb copy is restricted to in-frame clones and leaves out a portion. The profile covers under 200,000 clones, with approximately 90% appearing a single time and about a tenth taken by the ten largest. Input material: peripheral blood. The source of these receptors is a woman aged 70-85 years with COVID-19, enrolled during active disease.

The CDR3 is CSVGETGGAGTEAFF. The CDR3 DNA sequence: TGCAGCGTTGGGGAGACAGGGGGCGCGGGCACTGAAGCTTTCTTT. The chain links TRBV29-1 to TRBJ1-1, with 10 bases identical to TRBD1. The CDR3 length is 15 residues. V dropped 4 bases and J dropped 4; count of bases not matched to a gene: 9. Looked up from germline, CDR1 is SQVTM and CDR2 is ANQGSEA.

The chain combines TRBV4-1 with TRBJ1-1; D is uncertain. The germline CDR1 and CDR2 sequences are MGHRA and YSYEKL. The CDR3 length is 14 residues. The germline V and J ends were trimmed by 4 bases and 1 base, with 10 bases remaining between them. The CDR3 region is CASSPGNPNTEAFF. DNA for the CDR3: TGCGCCAGCAGCCCGGGAAACCCGAACACTGAAGCTTTCTTT.

This chain links TRBV5-1 with TRBJ2-5, with a possible D match to TRBD2 (6 bases). V was pared by 0 bases and J by 4 bases, with 13 bases between. In germline, CDR1 is SGHRS, CDR2 YFSETQ. CDR3 length: 15 residues. This CDR3 is CASSLEGGTRETQYF. The CDR3 DNA reads as TGCGCCAGCAGCTTGGAAGGCGGGACTCGAGAGACCCAGTACTTC.

V gene TRBV5-1 combines with J gene TRBJ1-5, with D hard to call. This CDR3 has 14 amino acids. The germline gives CDR1 SGHRS, CDR2 YFSETQ. V lost 1 base and J 6 bases, leaving 11 bases between the germline ends. In nucleotides, the CDR3 is TGCGCCAGCAGCTTGTACGGGGAGGTTCAGCCCCAGCATTTT. Translation: CASSLYGEVQPQHF.

V and J are TRBV13 and TRBJ2-7, with a possible D match to TRBD1 (5 bases). V shed 5 bases and J shed 3 bases, with 14 bases lying between them. The CDR3 contains 14 residues. Per the germline V gene, CDR1 is PRHDT and CDR2 is FYEKMQ (reference sequence). The CDR3: CASSPDRTNYEQYF. Written as DNA, the CDR3 is TGTGCCAGCAGCCCAGACAGAACCAACTACGAGCAGTACTTC.

The rearrangement uses TRBV28 and TRBJ1-3, with 9 bases fitting TRBD1. The CDR3 runs 17 residues. Germline loops: CDR1 MDHEN, CDR2 SYDVKM. V lost 3 bases and J lost 0; bases outside the gene matches: 6. CDR3 sequence: CASSFLTGGFSGNTIYF. The CDR3 nucleotides read TGTGCCAGCAGTTTCTTGACAGGGGGGTTCTCTGGAAACACCATATATTTT.

The CDR3 is CASSDGGANEQFF. The DNA of the CDR3 is TGCGCCAGCAGTGACGGTGGTGCTAATGAGCAGTTCTTC. This sequence joins TRBV10-2 and TRBJ2-1, with D unclear. V gave up 3 bases and J gave up 7 bases, with 10 bases separating them. This CDR3 contains 13 residues. The V gene's germline CDR1 is WSHSY and CDR2 SAAADI.

V and J are TRBV27 and TRBJ1-6; no clear D. This CDR3 spans 16 amino acids. Trimming took 6 bases from V and 0 from J, leaving 12 bases between them. From germline, CDR1 is MNHEY and CDR2 SMNVEV (reference sequence). The CDR3 is CASRVEPSSYNSPLHF. DNA of the CDR3: TGTGCCAGCAGGGTAGAGCCAAGCTCCTATAATTCACCCCTCCACTTT.

J is TRBJ1-2 and V is TRBV28; TRBD1 matches at 9 bases. CDR1 is MDHEN, CDR2 SYDVKM, per germline. The CDR3 is 15 amino acids. V gave up 6 bases and J gave up 7 bases; unmatched junction bases: 12. The CDR3, as DNA: TGTGCCAGCAGACCCTCGACAGGGGGAAAGGGTGGCTACACCTTC. This encodes CASRPSTGGKGGYTF.

The chain uses TRBV30 and TRBJ1-6; the match to TRBD1 covers 7 bases. V shed 3 bases, J shed 6 bases, and the junction held 23 bases outside the gene matches. Germline V gene data show CDR1 as GTSNPN and CDR2 as SVGIG (reference sequence). The CDR3 loop spans 20 amino acids. CDR3 bases: TGTGCCTGGAGCTCTAGGGGCCCCCCCGCAGGACAGGCCCGTAATTCACCCCTCCACTTT. Its protein product is CAWSSRGPPAGQARNSPLHF.